This entry describes one T cell receptor beta chain. What it binds is unknown. Repertoires were generated with immunoSEQ multiplex PCR, while TCRdb's copy carries only in-frame clones and drops some. The data contain hundreds of clones, 90% to 95% of them singletons. These data belong to a study of brain metastases from non-small cell lung cancer. This CDR3 comprises 15 residues. V was pared by 3 bases and J by 7 bases, with 11 bases of the junction left unmatched. Germline CDR1 is SGHTA and CDR2 is FQGNSA. General observations from the study: Expanded T-cell clones appeared in 55% to 75% of brain metastases over primaries.

The chain employs TRBV7-2 and TRBJ1-1; 7 bases agree with TRBD1. Sequences were obtained from tissue from a brain metastasis. This clonotype was sampled from a donor aged 40 or over with non-small cell lung cancer. This CDR3 reads CASSFDRAVSNEAFF. CDR3 sequence (DNA): TGTGCCAGCAGCTTCGACAGGGCTGTAAGTAATGAAGCTTTCTTT.